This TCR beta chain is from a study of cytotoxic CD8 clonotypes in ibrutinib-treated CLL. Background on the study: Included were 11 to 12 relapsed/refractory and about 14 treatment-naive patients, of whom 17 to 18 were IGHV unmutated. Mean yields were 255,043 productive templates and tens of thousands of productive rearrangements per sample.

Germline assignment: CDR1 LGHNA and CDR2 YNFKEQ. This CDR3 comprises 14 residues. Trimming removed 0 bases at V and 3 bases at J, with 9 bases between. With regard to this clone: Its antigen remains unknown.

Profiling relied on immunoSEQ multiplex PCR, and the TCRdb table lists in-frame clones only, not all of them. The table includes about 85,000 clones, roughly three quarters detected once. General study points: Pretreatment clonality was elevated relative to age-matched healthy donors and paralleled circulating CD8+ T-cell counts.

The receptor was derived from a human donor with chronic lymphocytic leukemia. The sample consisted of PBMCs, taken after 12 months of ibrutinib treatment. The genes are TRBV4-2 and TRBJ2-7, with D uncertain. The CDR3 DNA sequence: TGTGCCAGCAGCCAAGATGGATTAAACTACGAGCAGTACTTC. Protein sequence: CASSQDGLNYEQYF.